This TCR beta chain appears in the sequencing data of a study of Ad26.COV2.S vaccination and SARS-CoV-2 variants. Study-wide background: Enrollment placed the donor in the COV1001 Ad26.COV2.S trial arm.

Study-wide findings and caveats: The analyses of TCR breadth and depth may have understated the size of total T cell responses. Comparable non-spike TCR breadth was observed in vaccine and placebo recipients. Post-vaccination spike-specific CD8+ and CD4+ T cell responses reportedly had substantial breadth.

Clones were read by immunoSEQ multiplex PCR, and TCRdb kept only the in-frame ones, dropping some. The sample lists about 680,000 clones, roughly nine tenths occurring once. With V trimmed by 6 bases and J by 4 bases, 12 bases remained unmatched. Per the germline V gene, CDR1 is SGHNT and CDR2 is YYREEE (reference sequence). The CDR3 loop spans 15 amino acids. Sample treatment: about 20 received Ad26.COV2.S at low or high dose, single or two shots; 5 received placebo; per-sample allocation not given. Sampling was performed 63 days after the first vaccine or placebo injection. As for this clone: The target antigen is unknown.

The chain has TRBV5-4 and TRBJ1-2; 7 bases are a match to TRBD1. Sample: peripheral blood, taken in a trial of Ad26.COV2.S vaccine versus placebo. The receptor was derived from a person aged 18 to 65 who received the Ad26.COV2.S COVID-19 vaccine or a placebo. The DNA for the CDR3 is TGTGCCAGCACCCCTGGGCAGGGGGAAGGCTATGGCTACACCTTC. Amino acids: CASTPGQGEGYGYTF.